The clone carrying this T cell receptor beta chain has just a few counts. Authors' data handling: Estimation of nucleated cell counts relied on the amplification of reference gene primers. Profiling relied on immunoSEQ multiplex PCR, and the TCRdb table lists in-frame clones only, not all of them. Clone size and V and J calls were adopted from that table, with D and trimming inferred from the DNA. The profile shows approximately 58,000 clones, 77% of them singletons. The data originate from a study of blood T cell repertoires in COVID-19. At the level of the study: The samples span acute and convalescent COVID-19 from the United States, Italy and Spain.

V lost 6 bases and J 0 bases, leaving 11 bases between the germline ends. CDR3 length equals 15 residues. Germline CDR1 is MNHNY and CDR2 is SVGAGI (reference sequence). The sequenced sample was peripheral blood. The genes are TRBV6-6 and TRBJ1-4; tentatively, D is TRBD1 (6 bases). The origin of this receptor is a man in his 70s with active or convalescent COVID-19. The CDR3 spells CASSPRGSTNEKLFF. Here the CDR3 DNA reads TGTGCCAGCAGCCCCAGGGGATCAACTAATGAAAAACTGTTTTTT.